This TCR beta chain derives from a study of glioma-infiltrating T cells after dendritic cell vaccination. The immunoSEQ assay amplified TCRB CDR3 from up to 2 ug DNA. TCRdb keeps only in-frame clones here, not all; method: immunoSEQ multiplex PCR. The table has 80,000 to 95,000 clones, over 75% seen once. Patients had residual fresh-frozen tumor tissue and more than two years of survival data. Isocitrate dehydrogenase mutation was absent in all glioblastoma patients. Before vaccination, two weeks after the third vaccination, and at progression, PBMC were collected. CDR3 length: 14 amino acids. CDR1 SGDLS and CDR2 YYNGEE come from the germline V gene. V was clipped by 2 bases and J by 5 bases, with 11 bases between them.

This TCR came from a human donor with glioblastoma. The material sequenced was blood, taken before dendritic cell vaccination. The rearrangement joins TRBV9 to TRBJ2-1; tentative D call: TRBD2 (5 bases). The CDR3 coding sequence is TGTGCCAGCAGCGTCAGAGCGGTTGACAATGAGCAGTTCTTC. This translates into CASSVRAVDNEQFF.